Reported below is one TCR beta chain. Antigen unknown. The entry originates in a study of OX40 agonist ivuxolimab in advanced cancers. For the study at large: At doses from 0.01 to 10 mg/kg, patients were given intravenous ivuxolimab every 2 weeks.

The repertoire was sequenced with immunoSEQ multiplex PCR; TCRdb's copy has only in-frame clones and lacks some. The sample includes roughly 150,000 clones, roughly 94% of them seen just once. The CDR3 is 18 residues long. Germline V gene data show CDR1 as SGHDT and CDR2 as YYEEEE. The germline V and J ends were trimmed by 3 bases and 4 bases, with 26 bases remaining between them. Regarding the study as a whole: Some of the lowest clonal expansion was seen in partial responders at 0.1-3.0 mg/kg. Some patients without response likewise showed low normalized clonal expansion.

The sample in question was CD4+ or CD8+ T cells sorted from blood, obtained in a trial of the OX40 agonist ivuxolimab. The chain has TRBV5-6 and TRBJ2-7; tentatively, D is TRBD2 (6 bases). This TCR was sampled from an adult with an advanced solid tumor such as melanoma, head and neck, liver or kidney cancer. The CDR3 loop reads CASSSRLLYRLGGYEQYF. As DNA, the CDR3 is TGTGCCAGCAGCTCGCGGCTACTATATCGTCTCGGGGGTTACGAGCAGTACTTC.